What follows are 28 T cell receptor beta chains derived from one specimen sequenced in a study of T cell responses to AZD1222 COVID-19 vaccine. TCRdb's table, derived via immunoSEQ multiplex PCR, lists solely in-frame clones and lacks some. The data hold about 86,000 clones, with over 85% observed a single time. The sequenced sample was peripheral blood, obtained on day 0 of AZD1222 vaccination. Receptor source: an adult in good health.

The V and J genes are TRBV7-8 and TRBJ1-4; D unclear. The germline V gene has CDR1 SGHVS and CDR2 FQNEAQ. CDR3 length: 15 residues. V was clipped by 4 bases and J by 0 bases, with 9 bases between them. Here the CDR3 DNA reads TGTGCCAGCAGCTCCCAAGTCGCAACTAATGAAAAACTGTTTTTT. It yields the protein CASSSQVATNEKLFF.

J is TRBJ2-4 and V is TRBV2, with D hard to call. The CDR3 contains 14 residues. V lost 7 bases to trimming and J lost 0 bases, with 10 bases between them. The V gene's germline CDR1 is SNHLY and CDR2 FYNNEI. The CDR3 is CASNRVLAKNIQYF. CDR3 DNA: TGTGCCAGCAACCGGGTCTTAGCCAAAAACATTCAGTACTTC.

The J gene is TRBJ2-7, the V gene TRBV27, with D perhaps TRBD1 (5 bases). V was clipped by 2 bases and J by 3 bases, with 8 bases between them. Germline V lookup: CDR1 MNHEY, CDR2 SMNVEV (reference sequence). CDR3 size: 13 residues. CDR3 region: CASSLDSYYEQYF. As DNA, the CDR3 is TGTGCCAGCAGTTTAGACAGCTACTACGAGCAGTACTTC.

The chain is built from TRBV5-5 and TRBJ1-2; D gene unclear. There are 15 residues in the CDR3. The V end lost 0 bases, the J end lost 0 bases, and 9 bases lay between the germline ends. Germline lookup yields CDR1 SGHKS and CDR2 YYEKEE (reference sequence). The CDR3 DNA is TGTGCCAGCAGCTTGGGTGGTGGAGCTAACTATGGCTACACCTTC. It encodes CASSLGGGANYGYTF.

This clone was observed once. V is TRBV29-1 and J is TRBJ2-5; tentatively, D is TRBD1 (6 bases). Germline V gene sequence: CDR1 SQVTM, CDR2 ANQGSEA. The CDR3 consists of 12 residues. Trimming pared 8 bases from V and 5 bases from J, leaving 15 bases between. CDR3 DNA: TGCAGCTCCAACCAGGGGCCGGAGACCCAGTACTTC. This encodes CSSNQGPETQYF.

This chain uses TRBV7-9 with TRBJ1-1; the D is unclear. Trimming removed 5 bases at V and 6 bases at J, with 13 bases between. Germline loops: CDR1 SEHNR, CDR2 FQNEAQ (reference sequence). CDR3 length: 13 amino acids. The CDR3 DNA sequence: TGTGCCAGCAGCCGTAGGATAGACTCTGAAGCTTTCTTT. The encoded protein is CASSRRIDSEAFF.

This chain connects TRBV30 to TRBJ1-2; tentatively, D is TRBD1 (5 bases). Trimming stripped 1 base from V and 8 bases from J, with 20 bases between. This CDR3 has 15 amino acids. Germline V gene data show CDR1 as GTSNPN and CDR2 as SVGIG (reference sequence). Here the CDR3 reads CAWSAYVSGRGGYTF. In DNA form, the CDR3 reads TGTGCCTGGAGTGCCTATGTCTCAGGGAGAGGAGGCTACACCTTC.

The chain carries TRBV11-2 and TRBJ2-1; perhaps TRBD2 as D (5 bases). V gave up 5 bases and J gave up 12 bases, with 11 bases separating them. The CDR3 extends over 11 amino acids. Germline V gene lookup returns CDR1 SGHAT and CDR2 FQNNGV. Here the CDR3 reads CASSAAEGQFF. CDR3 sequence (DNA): TGTGCCAGCAGCGCCGCAGAGGGGCAGTTCTTC.

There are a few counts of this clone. CDR3 region: CASSTDRTTEAFF. The CDR3 coding sequence is TGTGCCAGTAGTACGGACAGGACTACTGAAGCTTTCTTT. This chain uses TRBV19 with TRBJ1-1; 7 nucleotides match TRBD1. Per germline, CDR1 LNHDA and CDR2 SQIVND (reference sequence). The trim removed 4 bases at V and 5 bases at J, leaving 4 bases unmatched. The CDR3 covers 13 residues.

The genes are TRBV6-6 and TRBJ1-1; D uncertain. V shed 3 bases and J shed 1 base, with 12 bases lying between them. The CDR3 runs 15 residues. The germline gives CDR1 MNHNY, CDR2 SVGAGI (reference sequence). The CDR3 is CASSYGGTKNTEAFF. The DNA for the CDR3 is TGTGCCAGCAGTTATGGCGGAACTAAGAACACTGAAGCTTTCTTT.

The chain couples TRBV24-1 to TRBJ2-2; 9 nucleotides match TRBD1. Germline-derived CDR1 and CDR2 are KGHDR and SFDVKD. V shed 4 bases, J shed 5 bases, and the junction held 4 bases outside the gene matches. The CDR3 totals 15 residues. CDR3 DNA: TGTGCCACCAGTGACACAGGGGGCGTAACCGGGGAGCTGTTTTTT. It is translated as CATSDTGGVTGELFF.

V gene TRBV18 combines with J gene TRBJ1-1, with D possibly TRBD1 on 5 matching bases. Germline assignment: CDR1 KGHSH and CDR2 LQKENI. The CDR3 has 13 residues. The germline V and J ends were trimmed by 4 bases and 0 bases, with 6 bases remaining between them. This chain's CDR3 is CASSQDMNTEAFF. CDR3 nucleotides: TGTGCCAGCTCACAGGACATGAACACTGAAGCTTTCTTT.

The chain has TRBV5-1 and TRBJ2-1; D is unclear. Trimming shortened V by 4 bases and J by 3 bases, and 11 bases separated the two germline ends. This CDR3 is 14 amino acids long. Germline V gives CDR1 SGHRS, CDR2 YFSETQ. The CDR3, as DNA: TGCGCCAGCAGCCTGGGTGCAGACTACAATGAGCAGTTCTTC. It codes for CASSLGADYNEQFF.

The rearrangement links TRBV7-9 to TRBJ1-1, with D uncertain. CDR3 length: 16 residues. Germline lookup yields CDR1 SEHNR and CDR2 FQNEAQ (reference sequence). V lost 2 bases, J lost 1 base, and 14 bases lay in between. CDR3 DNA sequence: TGTGCCAGCAGCTTATGGCATATGACCGGGAACACTGAAGCTTTCTTT. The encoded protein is CASSLWHMTGNTEAFF.

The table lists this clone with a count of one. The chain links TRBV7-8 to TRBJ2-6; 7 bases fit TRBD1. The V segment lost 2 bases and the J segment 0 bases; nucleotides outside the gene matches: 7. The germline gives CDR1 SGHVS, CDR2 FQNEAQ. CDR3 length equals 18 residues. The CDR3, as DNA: TGTGCCAGCAGCTTAATGGGACAGCCGAGCTCTGGGGCCAACGTCCTGACTTTC. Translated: CASSLMGQPSSGANVLTF.

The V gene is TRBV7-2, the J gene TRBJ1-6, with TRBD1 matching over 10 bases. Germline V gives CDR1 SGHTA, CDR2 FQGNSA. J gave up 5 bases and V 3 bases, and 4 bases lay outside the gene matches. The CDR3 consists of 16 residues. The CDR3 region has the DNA TGTGCCAGCAGCTTTTGGACAGGGGGGAATAATTCACCCCTCCACTTT. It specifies CASSFWTGGNNSPLHF.

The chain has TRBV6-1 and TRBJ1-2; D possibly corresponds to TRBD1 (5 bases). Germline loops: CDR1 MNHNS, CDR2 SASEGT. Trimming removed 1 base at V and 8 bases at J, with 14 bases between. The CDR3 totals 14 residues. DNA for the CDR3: TGTGCCAGCAGTGAAGATGGGGCGGGGGGAGGCTACACCTTC. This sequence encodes CASSEDGAGGGYTF.

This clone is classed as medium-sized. In nucleotides, the CDR3 is TGTGCCAGCAGTATAGCGGGAGACTACAATGAGCAGTTCTTC. This encodes CASSIAGDYNEQFF. The chain is built from TRBV6-2 or TRBV6-3 and TRBJ2-1, with TRBD2 matching over 9 bases. Trimming removed 5 bases from V and 3 bases from J; junction bases left unmatched: 2. Germline loops: CDR1 MNHEY, CDR2 SVGEGT. The CDR3 consists of 14 residues.

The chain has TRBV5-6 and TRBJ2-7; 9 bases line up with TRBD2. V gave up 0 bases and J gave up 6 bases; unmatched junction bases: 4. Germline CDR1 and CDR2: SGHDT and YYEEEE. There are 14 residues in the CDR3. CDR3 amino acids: CASSLGLAVVEQYF. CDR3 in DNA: TGTGCCAGCAGCTTGGGACTAGCGGTCGTCGAGCAGTACTTC.

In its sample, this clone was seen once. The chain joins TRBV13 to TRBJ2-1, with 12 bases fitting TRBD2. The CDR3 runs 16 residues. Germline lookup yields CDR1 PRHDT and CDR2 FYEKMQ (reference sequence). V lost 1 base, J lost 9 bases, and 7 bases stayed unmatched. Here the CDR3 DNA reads TGTGCCAGCAGCTTAGAGGGTCTAGCGGGAGGGGGTGAGCAGTTCTTC. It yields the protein CASSLEGLAGGGEQFF.

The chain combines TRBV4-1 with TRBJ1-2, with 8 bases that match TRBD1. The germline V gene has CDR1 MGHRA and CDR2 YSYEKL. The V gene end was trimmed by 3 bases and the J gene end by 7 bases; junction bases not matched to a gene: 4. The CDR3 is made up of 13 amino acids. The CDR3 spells CASSHGQGAGYTF. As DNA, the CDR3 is TGCGCCAGCAGCCATGGGCAGGGGGCTGGCTACACCTTC.

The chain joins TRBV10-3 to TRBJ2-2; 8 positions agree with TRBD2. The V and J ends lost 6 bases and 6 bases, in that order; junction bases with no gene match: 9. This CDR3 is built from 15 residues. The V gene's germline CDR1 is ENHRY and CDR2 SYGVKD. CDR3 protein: CAIREAGERAGELFF. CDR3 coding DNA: TGTGCCATCAGGGAAGCGGGAGAAAGAGCCGGGGAGCTGTTTTTT.

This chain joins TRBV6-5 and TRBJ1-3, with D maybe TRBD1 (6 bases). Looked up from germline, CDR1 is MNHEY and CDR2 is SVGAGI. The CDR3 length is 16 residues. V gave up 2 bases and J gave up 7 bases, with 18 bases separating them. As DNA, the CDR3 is TGTGCCAGCAGTTACCTTCACCCGGGGGCGGGGAACACCATATATTTT. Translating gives CASSYLHPGAGNTIYF.

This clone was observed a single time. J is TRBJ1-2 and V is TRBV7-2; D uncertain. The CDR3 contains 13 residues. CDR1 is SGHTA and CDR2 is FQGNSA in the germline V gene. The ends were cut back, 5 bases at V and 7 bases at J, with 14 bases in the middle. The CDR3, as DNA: TGTGCCAGCAGCCCTTTTAGGGAGGGTGGCTACACCTTC. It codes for CASSPFREGGYTF.

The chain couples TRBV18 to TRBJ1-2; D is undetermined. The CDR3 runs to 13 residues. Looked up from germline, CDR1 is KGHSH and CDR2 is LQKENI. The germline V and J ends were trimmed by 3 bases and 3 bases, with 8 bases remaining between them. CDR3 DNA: TGTGCCAGCTCACCCGAAGGAGACTATGGCTACACCTTC. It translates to CASSPEGDYGYTF.

CDR3 loop: CASSFFTSGTDTQYF. The DNA for the CDR3 is TGTGCCAGCAGCTTTTTTACTAGCGGCACAGATACGCAGTATTTT. The rearrangement links TRBV5-5 to TRBJ2-3; 7 bases line up with TRBD2. CDR3 length equals 15 residues. The germline V gene encodes CDR1 SGHKS and CDR2 YYEKEE (reference sequence). The V gene end was trimmed by 2 bases and the J gene end by 1 base; junction bases not matched to a gene: 4.

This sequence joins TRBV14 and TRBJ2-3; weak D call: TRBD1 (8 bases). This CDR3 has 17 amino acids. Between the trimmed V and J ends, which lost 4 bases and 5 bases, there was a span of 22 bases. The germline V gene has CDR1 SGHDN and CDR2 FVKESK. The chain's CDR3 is CASSPPGRQGRGDTQYF. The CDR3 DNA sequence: TGTGCCAGCAGCCCCCCCGGCCGACAGGGGAGGGGAGATACGCAGTATTTT.

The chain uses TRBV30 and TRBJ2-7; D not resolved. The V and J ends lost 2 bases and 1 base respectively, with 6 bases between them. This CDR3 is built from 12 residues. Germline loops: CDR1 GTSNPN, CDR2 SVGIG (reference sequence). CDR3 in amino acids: CAWSRQSYEQYF. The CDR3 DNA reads TGTGCCTGGAGTAGGCAGTCCTACGAGCAGTACTTC. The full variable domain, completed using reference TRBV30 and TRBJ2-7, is SQTIHQWPATLVQPVGSPLSLECTVEGTSNPNLYWYRQAAGRGLQLLFYSVGIGQISSEVPQNLSASRPQDRQFILSSKKLLLSDSGFYLCAWSRQSYEQYFGPGTRLTVT.